This paragraph covers one T cell receptor (beta chain) sequence. The junction and the germline gene differ at one end; a read error may be behind it. Germline values: CDR1 SEHNR, CDR2 FQNEAQ (reference sequence). CDR3 length: 13 residues. Researchers ran the PCR with 60 Vbeta and 13 Jbeta primers. Here immunoSEQ multiplex PCR was the method, and the copy in TCRdb shows in-frame clones only, minus some. There are 100,000 to 150,000 clones in the sample; around 80% occur only once, and roughly 1.5% lies in the top ten. This sample was included in a study of cytomegalovirus exposure and HLA in healthy donors. Study context: Roughly 85 million unique TCRs from HLA-typed donors made up an early data release.

V usage is TRBV7-9 and J usage is TRBJ2-7; D perhaps matches TRBD2 (6 bases). This clonotype was sampled from a female donor in good health and CMV-seronegative. Sequencing was performed on PBMCs. Here the CDR3 DNA reads TGTTCCAGCAGCTTAGCGGAGGCCTACGAGCAGTACTTC. This gives the protein CSSSLAEAYEQYF.